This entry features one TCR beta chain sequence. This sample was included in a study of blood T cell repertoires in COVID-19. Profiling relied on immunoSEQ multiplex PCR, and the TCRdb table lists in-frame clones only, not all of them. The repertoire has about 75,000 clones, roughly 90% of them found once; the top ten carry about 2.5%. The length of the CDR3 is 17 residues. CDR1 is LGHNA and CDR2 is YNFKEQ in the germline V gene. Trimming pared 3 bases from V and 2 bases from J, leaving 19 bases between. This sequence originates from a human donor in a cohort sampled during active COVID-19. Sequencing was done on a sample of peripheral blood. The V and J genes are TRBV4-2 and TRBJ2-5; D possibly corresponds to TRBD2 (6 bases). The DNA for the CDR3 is TGTGCCAGCAGCCAGCGAGGGGCTAGCGATTTTCAAGAGACCCAGTACTTC. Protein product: CASSQRGASDFQETQYF.